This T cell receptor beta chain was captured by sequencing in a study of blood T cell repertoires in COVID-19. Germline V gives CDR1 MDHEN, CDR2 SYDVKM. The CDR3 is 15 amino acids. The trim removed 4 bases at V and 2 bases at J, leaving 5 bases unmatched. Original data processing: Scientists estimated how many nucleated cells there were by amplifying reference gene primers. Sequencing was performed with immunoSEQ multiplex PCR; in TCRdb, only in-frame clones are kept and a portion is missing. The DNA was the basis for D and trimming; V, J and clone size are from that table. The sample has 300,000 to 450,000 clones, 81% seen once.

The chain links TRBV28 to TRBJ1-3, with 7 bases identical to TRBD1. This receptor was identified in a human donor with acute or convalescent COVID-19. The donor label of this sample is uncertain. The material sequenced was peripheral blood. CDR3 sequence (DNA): TGTGCCAGCAGTTGGAGACAGGGAGCTGGAAACACCATATATTTT. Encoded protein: CASSWRQGAGNTIYF.